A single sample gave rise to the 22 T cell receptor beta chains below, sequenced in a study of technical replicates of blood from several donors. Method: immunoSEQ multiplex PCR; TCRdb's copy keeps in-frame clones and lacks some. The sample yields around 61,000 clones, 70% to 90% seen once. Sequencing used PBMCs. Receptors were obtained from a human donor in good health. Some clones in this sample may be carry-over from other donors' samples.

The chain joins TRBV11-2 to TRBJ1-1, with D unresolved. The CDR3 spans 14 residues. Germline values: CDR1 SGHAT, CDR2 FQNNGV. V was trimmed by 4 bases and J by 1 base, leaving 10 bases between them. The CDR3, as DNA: TGTGCCAGCAGCTCGATTCAGAAGAACACTGAAGCTTTCTTT. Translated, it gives CASSSIQKNTEAFF.

CDR3 bases: TGTGCCAGCAGCGCAGAGGGGACAGGAATGGAGACCCAGTACTTC. This gives the protein CASSAEGTGMETQYF. The chain joins TRBV9 to TRBJ2-5; 8 nucleotides align to TRBD1. The CDR3 is 15 amino acids. Germline CDR1 is SGDLS and CDR2 is YYNGEE. The J segment lost 5 bases and the V segment lost 3 bases, leaving 9 bases of the junction unmatched.

CDR3 nucleotides: TGTGCCAGCAGCTTAGGGACTAGCGTTGGGCATACGCAGTATTTT. It yields the protein CASSLGTSVGHTQYF. This chain links TRBV5-4 with TRBJ2-3; 10 positions agree with TRBD2. This CDR3 comprises 15 residues. After removal of 2 bases from V and 7 bases from J, the junction contained 7 bases not matched to a gene. CDR1 is SGHNT and CDR2 is YYREEE in the germline V gene (reference sequence).

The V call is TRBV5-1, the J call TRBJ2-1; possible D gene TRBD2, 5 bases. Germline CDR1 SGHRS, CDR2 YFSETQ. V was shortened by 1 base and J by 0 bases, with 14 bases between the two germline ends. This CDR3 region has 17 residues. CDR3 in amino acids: CASSLNPAGSSYNEQFF. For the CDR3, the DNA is TGCGCCAGCAGCTTGAACCCTGCGGGCAGCTCCTACAATGAGCAGTTCTTC.

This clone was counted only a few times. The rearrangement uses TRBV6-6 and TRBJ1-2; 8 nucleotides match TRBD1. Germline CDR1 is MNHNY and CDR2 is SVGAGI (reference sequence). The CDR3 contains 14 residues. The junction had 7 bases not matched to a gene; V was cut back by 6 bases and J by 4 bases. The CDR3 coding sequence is TGTGCCAGCAGCTACGACAGGGGACCCTATGGCTACACCTTC. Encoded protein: CASSYDRGPYGYTF.

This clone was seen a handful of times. CDR3 protein: CASSQGGAGLREQYF. The CDR3 DNA is TGCGCCAGCAGCCAGGGCGGAGCGGGATTGAGAGAGCAGTACTTC. The chain is built from TRBV4-1 and TRBJ2-7, with TRBD2 identical over 7 bases. Germline V gene lookup returns CDR1 MGHRA and CDR2 YSYEKL. The CDR3 is 15 amino acids. The V gene end was trimmed by 3 bases and the J gene end by 7 bases; junction bases not matched to a gene: 12.

CDR3 amino acids: CASTGTNTEAFF. DNA of the CDR3: TGTGCCAGCACCGGGACAAACACTGAAGCTTTCTTT. This sequence joins TRBV6-1 and TRBJ1-1; D is possibly TRBD1 (6 bases). Looked up from germline, CDR1 is MNHNS and CDR2 is SASEGT. CDR3 size: 12 residues. V lost 7 bases, J lost 2 bases, and 8 bases lay in between.

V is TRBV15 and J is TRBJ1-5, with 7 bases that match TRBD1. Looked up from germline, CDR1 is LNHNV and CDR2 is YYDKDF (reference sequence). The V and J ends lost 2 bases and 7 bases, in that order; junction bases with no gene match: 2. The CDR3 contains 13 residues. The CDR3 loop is CATSRPQGQPQHF. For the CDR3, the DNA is TGTGCCACCAGCAGACCACAGGGGCAGCCCCAGCATTTT.

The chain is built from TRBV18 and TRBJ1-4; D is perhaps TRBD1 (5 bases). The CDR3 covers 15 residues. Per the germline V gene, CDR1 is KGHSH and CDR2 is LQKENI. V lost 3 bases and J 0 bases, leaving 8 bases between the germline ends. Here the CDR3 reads CASSPGGATNEKLFF. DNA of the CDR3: TGTGCCAGCTCACCGGGGGGGGCAACTAATGAAAAACTGTTTTTT. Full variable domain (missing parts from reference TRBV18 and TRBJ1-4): NAGVMQNPRHLVRRRGQEARLRCSPMKGHSHVYWYRQLPEEGLKFMVYLQKENIIDESGMPKERFSAEFPKEGPSILRIQQVVRGDSAAYFCASSPGGATNEKLFFGSGTQLSVL.

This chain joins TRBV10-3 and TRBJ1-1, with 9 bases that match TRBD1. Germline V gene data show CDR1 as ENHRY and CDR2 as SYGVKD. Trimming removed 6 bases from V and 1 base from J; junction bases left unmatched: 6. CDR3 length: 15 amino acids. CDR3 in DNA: TGTGCCATCAGCATACAGGGGGCGCCGAACACTGAAGCTTTCTTT. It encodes CAISIQGAPNTEAFF.

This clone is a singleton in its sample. For the CDR3, the DNA is TGTGCCTGGAGTGTTCGGGACAATGAGCAGTTCTTC. Residues: CAWSVRDNEQFF. The rearrangement links TRBV30 to TRBJ2-1; the D is unclear. The CDR3 extends over 12 amino acids. The V and J ends lost 0 bases and 5 bases respectively, with 5 bases between them. Germline V gene lookup returns CDR1 GTSNPN and CDR2 SVGIG (reference sequence).

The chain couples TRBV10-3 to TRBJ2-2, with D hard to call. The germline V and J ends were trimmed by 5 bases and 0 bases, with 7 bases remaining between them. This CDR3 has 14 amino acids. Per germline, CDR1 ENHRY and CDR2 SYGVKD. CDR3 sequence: CAISLSPNTGELFF. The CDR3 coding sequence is TGTGCCATCAGTCTCTCCCCGAACACCGGGGAGCTGTTTTTT.

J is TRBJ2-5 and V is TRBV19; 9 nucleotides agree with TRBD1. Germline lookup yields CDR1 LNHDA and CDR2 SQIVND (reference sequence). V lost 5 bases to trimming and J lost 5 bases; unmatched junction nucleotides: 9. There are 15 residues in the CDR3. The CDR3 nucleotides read TGTGCCAGTAGTGCCCGGACAGGGGTTTCGGAGACCCAGTACTTC. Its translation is CASSARTGVSETQYF.

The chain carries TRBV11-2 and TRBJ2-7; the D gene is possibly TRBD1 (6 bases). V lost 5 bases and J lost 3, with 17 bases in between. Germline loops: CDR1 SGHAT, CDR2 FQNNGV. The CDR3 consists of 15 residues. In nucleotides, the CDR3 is TGTGCCAGCAGCGCTATTACAGGGTTACTCTACGAGCAGTACTTC. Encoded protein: CASSAITGLLYEQYF.

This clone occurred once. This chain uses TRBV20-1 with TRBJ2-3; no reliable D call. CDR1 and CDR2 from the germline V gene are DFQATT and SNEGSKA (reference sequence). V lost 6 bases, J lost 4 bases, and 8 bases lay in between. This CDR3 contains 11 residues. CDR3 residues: CSAIGADTQYF. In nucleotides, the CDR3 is TGCAGTGCAATCGGAGCAGATACGCAGTATTTT.

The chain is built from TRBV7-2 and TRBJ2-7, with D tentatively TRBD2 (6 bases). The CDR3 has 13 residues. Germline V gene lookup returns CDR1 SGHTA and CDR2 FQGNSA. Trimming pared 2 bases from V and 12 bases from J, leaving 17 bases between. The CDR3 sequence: CASSLLGLSGRYF. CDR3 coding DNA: TGTGCCAGCAGCTTACTAGGACTATCCGGGAGGTACTTC.

CDR3 sequence reads: CASSQELAGTNWGNEQFF. The CDR3 coding sequence is TGTGCCAGCAGCCAAGAACTAGCGGGAACTAATTGGGGCAATGAGCAGTTCTTC. V usage is TRBV4-2 and J usage is TRBJ2-1; 10 nucleotides align to TRBD2. V lost 0 bases, J lost 6 bases, and 11 bases stayed unmatched. CDR1 and CDR2 (germline): LGHNA, YNFKEQ. The CDR3 contains 18 residues.

CDR3 DNA: TGTGCCAGCAGCCTAGGGACAGGCCCTACCTACGAGCAGTACTTC. Translating gives CASSLGTGPTYEQYF. The J gene is TRBJ2-7, the V gene TRBV7-3, with 8 positions matching TRBD1. The germline gives CDR1 SGHTA, CDR2 FQGTGA. The V segment lost 5 bases and the J segment 2 bases; nucleotides outside the gene matches: 8. The CDR3 loop spans 15 amino acids.

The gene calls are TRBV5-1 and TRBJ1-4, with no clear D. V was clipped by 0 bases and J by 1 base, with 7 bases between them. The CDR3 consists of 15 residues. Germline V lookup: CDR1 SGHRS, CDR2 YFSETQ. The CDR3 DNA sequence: TGCGCCAGCAGCTTGGAGCGGGGAACTAATGAAAAACTGTTTTTT. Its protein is CASSLERGTNEKLFF.

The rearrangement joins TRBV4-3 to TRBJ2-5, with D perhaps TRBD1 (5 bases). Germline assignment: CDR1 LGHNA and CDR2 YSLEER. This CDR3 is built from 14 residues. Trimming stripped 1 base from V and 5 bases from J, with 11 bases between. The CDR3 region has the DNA TGCGCCAGCAGCCAAGGACAGTGGGCGGAGACCCAGTACTTC. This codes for CASSQGQWAETQYF.

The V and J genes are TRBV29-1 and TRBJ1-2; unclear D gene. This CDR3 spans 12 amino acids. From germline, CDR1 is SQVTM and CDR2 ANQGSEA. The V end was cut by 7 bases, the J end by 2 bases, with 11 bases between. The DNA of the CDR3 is TGCAGCGCAGGAGCGGGGAACTATGGCTACACCTTC. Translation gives CSAGAGNYGYTF. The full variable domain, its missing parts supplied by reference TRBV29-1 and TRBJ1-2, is SAVISQKPSRDICQRGTSLTIQCQVDSQVTMMFWYRQQPGQSLTLIATANQGSEATYESGFVIDKFPISRPNLTFSTLTVSNMSPEDSSIYLCSAGAGNYGYTFGSGTRLTVV.

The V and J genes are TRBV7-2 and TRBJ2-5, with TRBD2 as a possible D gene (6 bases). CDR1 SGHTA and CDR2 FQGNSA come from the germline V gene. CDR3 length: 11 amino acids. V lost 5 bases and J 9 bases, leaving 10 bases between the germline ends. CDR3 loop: CASSRGLAQYF. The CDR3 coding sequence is TGTGCCAGCAGCCGGGGACTGGCCCAGTACTTC.